Here is one TCR beta chain with its context. The sample contains more than one DNA sequence encoding this CDR3. The data derive from a study of shared clonotypes between healthy human individuals. Terminally differentiated effector memory CD45RA+ cells were excluded from the naive CD8 cells, which were CD45RO-negative and positively selected for CCR7. Donors comprised healthy HIV-negative adults lacking recent acute infections or vaccinations. Adults of Caucasian background living in Nashville, Tennessee made up all donors. Germline CDR1 and CDR2: MNHEY and SVGAGI. This CDR3 is 15 amino acids long. Germline trimming cut 0 bases from V and 3 bases from J; bases unmatched to any gene: 2. The protocol was immunoSEQ multiplex PCR, while the TCRdb copy is restricted to in-frame clones and leaves out a portion. This sample has around 2,000,000 clones, with under 95% found just once.

This TCR was sampled from a man between 18 and 29 years old in good health. Some clones in this sample may be carry-over from other donors' samples. The specimen was naive CD8+ T cells from PBMCs. The chain links TRBV6-5 to TRBJ2-7, with 10 nucleotides matching TRBD1. Written as DNA, the CDR3 is TGTGCCAGCAGTTACTCGAGGGACAGGGGCTACGAGCAGTACTTC. Translated, it gives CASSYSRDRGYEQYF.